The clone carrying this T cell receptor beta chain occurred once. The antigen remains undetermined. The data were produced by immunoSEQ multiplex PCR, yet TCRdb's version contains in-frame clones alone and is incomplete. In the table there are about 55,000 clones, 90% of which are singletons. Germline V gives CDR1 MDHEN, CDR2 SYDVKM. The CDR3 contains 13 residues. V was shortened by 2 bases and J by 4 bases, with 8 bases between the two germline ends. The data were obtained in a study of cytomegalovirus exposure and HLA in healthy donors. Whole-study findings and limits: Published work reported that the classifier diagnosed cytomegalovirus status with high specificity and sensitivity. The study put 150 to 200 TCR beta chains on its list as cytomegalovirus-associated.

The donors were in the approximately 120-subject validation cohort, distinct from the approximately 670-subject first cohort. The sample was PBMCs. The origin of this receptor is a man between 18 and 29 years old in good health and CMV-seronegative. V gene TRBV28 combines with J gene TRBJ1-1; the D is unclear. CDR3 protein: CASSLGWATEAFF. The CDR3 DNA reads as TGTGCCAGCAGTTTAGGATGGGCCACTGAAGCTTTCTTT.